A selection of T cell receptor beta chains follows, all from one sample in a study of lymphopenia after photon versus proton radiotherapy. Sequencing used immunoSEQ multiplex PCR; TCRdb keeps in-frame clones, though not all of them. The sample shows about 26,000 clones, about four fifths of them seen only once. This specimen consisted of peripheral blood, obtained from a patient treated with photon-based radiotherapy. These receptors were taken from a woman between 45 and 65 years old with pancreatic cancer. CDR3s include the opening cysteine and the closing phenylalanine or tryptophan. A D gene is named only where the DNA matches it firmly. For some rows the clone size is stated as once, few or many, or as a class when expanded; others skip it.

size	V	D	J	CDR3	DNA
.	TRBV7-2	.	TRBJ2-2	CASSFSANTGELFF	TGTGCCAGCAGCTTTTCCGCGAACACCGGGGAGCTGTTTTTT
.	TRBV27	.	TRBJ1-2	CASSRAGIYGYTF	TGTGCCAGCAGTCGCGCAGGGATCTATGGCTACACCTTC
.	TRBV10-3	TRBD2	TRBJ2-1	CAISEAGGGNEQFF	TGTGCCATCAGTGAAGCGGGAGGGGGCAATGAGCAGTTCTTC
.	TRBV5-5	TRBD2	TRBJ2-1	CASSVMTSTLNEQFF	TGTGCCAGCAGCGTAATGACTAGCACGCTCAATGAGCAGTTCTTC
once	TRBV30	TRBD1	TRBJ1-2	CAWSLQTGRKGYTF	TGTGCCTGGAGTCTCCAGACAGGGAGGAAGGGCTACACCTTC
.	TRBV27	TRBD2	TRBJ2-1	CASSPPRTSGRIEYNEQFF	TGTGCCAGCAGTCCCCCCCGGACTAGCGGGAGAATCGAGTACAATGAGCAGTTCTTC
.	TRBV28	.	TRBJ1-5	CASSLLQGTRGNQPQHF	TGTGCCAGCAGTTTACTCCAAGGGACTCGGGGCAATCAGCCCCAGCATTTT
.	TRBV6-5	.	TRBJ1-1	CASSLKSSRNTEAFF	TGTGCCAGCAGCCTGAAAAGTTCCCGGAACACTGAAGCTTTCTTT
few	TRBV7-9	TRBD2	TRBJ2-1	CASSSAAGGPSREQFF	TGTGCCAGCAGCTCAGCAGCGGGAGGGCCTTCTAGGGAGCAGTTCTTC
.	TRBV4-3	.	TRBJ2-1	CASSQLWTDGNEQFF	TGCGCCAGCAGCCAACTCTGGACGGATGGGAATGAGCAGTTCTTC
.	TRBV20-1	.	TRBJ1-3	CSARDPNTIYF	TGCAGTGCTAGAGATCCCAACACCATATATTTT
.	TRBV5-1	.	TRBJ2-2	CASEPGDTGELFF	TGCGCCAGCGAGCCAGGGGACACCGGGGAGCTGTTTTTT
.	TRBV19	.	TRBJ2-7	CASQDAQYSYEQYF	TGTGCCAGTCAGGACGCCCAATACTCCTACGAGCAGTACTTC
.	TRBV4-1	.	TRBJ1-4	CASSQDRRQNEKLFF	TGCGCCAGCAGCCAAGATCGGCGACAGAATGAAAAACTGTTTTTT
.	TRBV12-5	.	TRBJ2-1	CASGIRPNNDEQFF	TGTGCTAGTGGTATCAGACCCAACAACGATGAGCAGTTCTTC
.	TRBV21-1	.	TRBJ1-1	CASSMIGQTEAFF	TGTGCCAGCAGCATGATCGGACAGACTGAAGCTTTCTTT
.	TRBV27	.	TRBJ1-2	CASRHTTPPGSHGYTF	TGTGCCAGCAGACACACCACCCCCCCAGGGTCCCATGGCTACACCTTC
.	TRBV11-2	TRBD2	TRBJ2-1	CASSPLLAGGSREQFF	TGTGCCAGCAGCCCTTTACTAGCGGGAGGCTCGCGTGAGCAGTTCTTC
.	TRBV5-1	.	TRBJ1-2	CASRSGTADRDGYTF	TGCGCCAGCAGATCTGGGACGGCGGATCGCGATGGCTACACCTTC
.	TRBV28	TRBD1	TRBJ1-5	CASSLGTEASNQPQHF	TGTGCCAGCAGTTTGGGGACAGAGGCAAGCAATCAGCCCCAGCATTTT
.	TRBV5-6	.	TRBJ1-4	CASTRGGYGEKLFF	TGTGCCAGCACCCGGGGGGGGTATGGCGAAAAACTGTTTTTT
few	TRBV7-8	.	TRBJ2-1	CASSSTDRFNEQFF	TGTGCCAGCAGCTCTACGGACAGATTTAATGAGCAGTTCTTC
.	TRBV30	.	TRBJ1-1	CAWRVGNTEAFF	TGTGCCTGGAGGGTGGGGAACACTGAAGCTTTCTTT
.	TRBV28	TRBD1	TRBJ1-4	CASSSPGQGSEKLFF	TGTGCCAGCAGTTCCCCGGGACAGGGGAGCGAAAAACTGTTTTTT
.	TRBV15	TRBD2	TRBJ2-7	CATRAGGGDEQYF	TGTGCCACCAGAGCGGGAGGAGGCGACGAGCAGTACTTC
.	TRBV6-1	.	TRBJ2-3	CASSGTATFTDTQYF	TGTGCCAGCAGTGGGACCGCCACCTTCACAGATACGCAGTATTTT
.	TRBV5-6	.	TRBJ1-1	CASSPQGGGKFAEAFF	TGTGCCAGCAGCCCCCAAGGAGGAGGGAAATTCGCTGAAGCTTTCTTT
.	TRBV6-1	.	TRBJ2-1	CASSEIQGGYNEQFF	TGTGCCAGCAGTGAAATCCAGGGGGGTTACAATGAGCAGTTCTTC
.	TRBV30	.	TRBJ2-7	CASSGTEDTYEQYF	TGTGCCTCATCCGGGACCGAGGACACCTACGAGCAGTACTTC
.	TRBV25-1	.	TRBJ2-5	CASSEYLGAGETQYF	TGTGCCAGCAGTGAATACCTGGGGGCGGGAGAGACCCAGTACTTC
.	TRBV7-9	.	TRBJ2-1	CASSLVAERDEQFF	TGTGCCAGCAGCTTAGTAGCGGAGAGGGATGAGCAGTTCTTC